The T cell receptor beta chain described here comes from a study of blood T cell repertoires in COVID-19. The study recruited people aged about 18 to 95 years across approximately 24 US areas. Using immunoSEQ multiplex PCR, the repertoire was profiled, and TCRdb retains in-frame clones only, with some absent. The sample has about 260,000 clones, about 85% seen once. V lost 6 bases and J lost 2, with 9 bases in between. The CDR3 is made up of 13 amino acids. The chain recombines TRBV12-3 or TRBV12-4 with TRBJ2-3; D remains ambiguous. The sample consisted of PBMCs or T cells enriched from blood (not recorded which). This sequence was found in a woman in her fifties or sixties who had recovered from COVID-19. The CDR3 nucleotides read TGTGCCAGCAGGCCTACTAACACAGATACGCAGTATTTT. Its translation is CASRPTNTDTQYF.